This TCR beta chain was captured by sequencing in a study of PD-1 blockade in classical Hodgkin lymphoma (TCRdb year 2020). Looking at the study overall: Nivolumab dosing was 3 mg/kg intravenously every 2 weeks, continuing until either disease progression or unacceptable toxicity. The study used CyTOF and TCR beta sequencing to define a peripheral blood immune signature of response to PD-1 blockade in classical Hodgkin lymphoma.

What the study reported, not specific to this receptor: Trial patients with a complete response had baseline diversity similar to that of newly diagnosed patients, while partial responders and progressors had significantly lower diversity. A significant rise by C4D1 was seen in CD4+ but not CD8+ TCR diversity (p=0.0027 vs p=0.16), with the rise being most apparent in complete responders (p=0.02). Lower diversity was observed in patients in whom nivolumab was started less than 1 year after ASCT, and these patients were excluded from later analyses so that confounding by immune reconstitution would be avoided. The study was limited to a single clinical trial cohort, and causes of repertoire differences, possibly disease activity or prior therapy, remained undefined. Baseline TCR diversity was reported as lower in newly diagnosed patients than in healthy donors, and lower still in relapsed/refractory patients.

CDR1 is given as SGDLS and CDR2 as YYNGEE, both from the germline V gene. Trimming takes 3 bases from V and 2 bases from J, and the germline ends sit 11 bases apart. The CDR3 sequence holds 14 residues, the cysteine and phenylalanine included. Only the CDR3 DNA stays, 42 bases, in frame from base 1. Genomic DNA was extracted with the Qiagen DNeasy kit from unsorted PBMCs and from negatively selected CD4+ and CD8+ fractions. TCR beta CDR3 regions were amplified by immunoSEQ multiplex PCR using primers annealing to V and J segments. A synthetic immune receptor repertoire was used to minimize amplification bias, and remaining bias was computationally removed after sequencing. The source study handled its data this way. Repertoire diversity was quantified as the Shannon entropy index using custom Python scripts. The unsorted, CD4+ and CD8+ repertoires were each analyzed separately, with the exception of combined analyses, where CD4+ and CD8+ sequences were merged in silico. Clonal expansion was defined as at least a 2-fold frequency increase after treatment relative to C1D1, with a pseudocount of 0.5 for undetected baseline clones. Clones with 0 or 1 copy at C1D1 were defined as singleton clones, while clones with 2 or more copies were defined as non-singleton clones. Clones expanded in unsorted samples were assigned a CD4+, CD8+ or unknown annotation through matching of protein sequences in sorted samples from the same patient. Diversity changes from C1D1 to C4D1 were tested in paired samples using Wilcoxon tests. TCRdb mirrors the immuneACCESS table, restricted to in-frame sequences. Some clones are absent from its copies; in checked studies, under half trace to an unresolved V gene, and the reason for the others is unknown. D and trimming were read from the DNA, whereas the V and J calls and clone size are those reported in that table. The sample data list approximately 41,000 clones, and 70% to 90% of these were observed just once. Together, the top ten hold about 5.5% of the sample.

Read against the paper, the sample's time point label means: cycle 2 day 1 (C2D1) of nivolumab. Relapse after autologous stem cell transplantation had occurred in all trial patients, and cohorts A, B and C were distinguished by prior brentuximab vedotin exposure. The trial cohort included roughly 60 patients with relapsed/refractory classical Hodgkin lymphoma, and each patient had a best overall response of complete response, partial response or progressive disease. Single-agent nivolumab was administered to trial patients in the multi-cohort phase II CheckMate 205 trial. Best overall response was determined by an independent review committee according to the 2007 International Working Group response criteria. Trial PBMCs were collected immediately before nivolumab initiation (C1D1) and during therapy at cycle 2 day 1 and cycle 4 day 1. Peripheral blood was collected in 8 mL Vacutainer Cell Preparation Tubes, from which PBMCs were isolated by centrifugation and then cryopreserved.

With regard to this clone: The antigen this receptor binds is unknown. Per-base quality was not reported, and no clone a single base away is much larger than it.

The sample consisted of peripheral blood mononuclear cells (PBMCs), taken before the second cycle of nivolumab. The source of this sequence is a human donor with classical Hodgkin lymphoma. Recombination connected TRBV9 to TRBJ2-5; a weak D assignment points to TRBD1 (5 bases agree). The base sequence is TGTGCCAGCAGCGGCGGACACCGACAAGAGACCCAGTACTTC. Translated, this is CASSGGHRQETQYF.